The 23 T cell receptor beta chains in this list originate from one sample, sequenced in a study of CD8+CD57+ T cells in acquired aplastic anemia. CD8+CD57+ cell expansion, shown by flow cytometry, had occurred in the patients selected for sequencing. Using genomic DNA as the template, TCR beta VDJ and CDR3 profiling was carried out. TCRdb fed the reads into MiXCR, producing one record per CDR3 protein. This table has under 200,000 distinct CDR3 sequences, 48% appearing once. The sample was sorted CD4+, CD8+, or CD8+CD57+ T cells (not recorded which) from PBMCs. These receptors all come from a human donor with aplastic anemia.

This clonotype showed up many times. The genes are TRBV5-1 and TRBJ2-7; 11 positions agree with TRBD2. CDR3 length equals 18 residues. J gave up 4 bases and V 0 bases, and 12 bases lay outside the gene matches. Germline V gene data show CDR1 as SGHRS and CDR2 as YFSETQ. CDR3 nucleotide sequence: TGCGCCAGCAGCTTGGTCCCCACTAGCGGGAGTATCAAATACGAGCAGTACTTC. The encoded protein is CASSLVPTSGSIKYEQYF.

This clonotype was seen only a few times. This sequence joins TRBV30 and TRBJ2-1, with D tentatively TRBD1 (6 bases). Looked up from germline, CDR1 is GTSNPN and CDR2 is SVGIG (reference sequence). Trimming stripped 1 base from V and 9 bases from J, with 13 bases between. This CDR3 has 13 residues. CDR3 protein: CAWSGYRAGEQFF. The CDR3 DNA is TGTGCCTGGAGTGGCTACAGGGCGGGTGAGCAGTTCTTC.

V is TRBV4-1 and J is TRBJ1-2; D is possibly TRBD1 (6 bases). The CDR3 spans 13 residues. Deletions cut 0 bases from V and 8 bases from J, with 10 bases between. Germline CDR1 MGHRA, CDR2 YSYEKL. The CDR3 loop is CASSQEQGGGYTF. The CDR3, as DNA: TGCGCCAGCAGCCAAGAACAGGGCGGCGGCTACACCTTC.

This clonotype was detected many times. The rearrangement uses TRBV7-2 and TRBJ2-3, with 8 bases identical to TRBD2. Germline loops: CDR1 SGHTA, CDR2 FQGNSA. CDR3 length equals 13 residues. Trimming at V came to 1 base and at J to 11 bases, leaving 5 bases not matched to a gene. CDR3 in DNA: TGTGCCAGCAGCTTAGGAGGACTAGCTAAGCAGTATTTT. Residues: CASSLGGLAKQYF.

This clonotype has ten or more counts. The chain uses TRBV6-1 and TRBJ1-4; 10 bases fit TRBD1. The V and J ends lost 6 bases and 13 bases, in that order; junction bases with no gene match: 11. Germline CDR1 is MNHNS and CDR2 is SASEGT. The CDR3 length is 14 residues. This chain's CDR3 is CASRSGQGLSGLFF. The CDR3 region has the DNA TGTGCCAGCAGATCGGGACAGGGGTTAAGTGGACTGTTTTTT.

Turning to this clonotype: Likely a read error: the CDR3 ends without its conserved phenylalanine or tryptophan. The chain is built from TRBV10-3 and TRBJ1-2, with unresolved D. CDR1 and CDR2 from the germline V gene are ENHRY and SYGVKD. Trimming stripped 0 bases from V and 4 bases from J, with 9 bases between. This CDR3 has 14 amino acids. The DNA for the CDR3 is TGTGCCATCAGTGAGTCTCAAGTGTTCTATGGCTACACCCTC. It translates to CAISESQVFYGYTL.

The V call is TRBV5-1, the J call TRBJ2-3; a weak D match, TRBD1 (6 bases). The germline V gene encodes CDR1 SGHRS and CDR2 YFSETQ. This CDR3 has 13 residues. Trimming stripped 4 bases from V and 5 bases from J, with 11 bases between. CDR3 in DNA: TGCGCCAGCAGCGGGGGCTCCGGAGATACGCAGTATTTT. This sequence encodes CASSGGSGDTQYF.

In its sample, this clonotype was seen a few times. Germline is not matched at one junction end, which may reflect a read error. The V gene is TRBV3-1, the J gene TRBJ1-6; possibly TRBD1 for D (6 bases). This CDR3 region has 14 residues. CDR1 and CDR2 from the germline V gene are LGHDT and YNNKEL (reference sequence). This chain's CDR3 is CASSPWTENSPFHF. In nucleotides, the CDR3 is TGTGCCAGCAGCCCCTGGACAGAGAATTCACCCTTCCACTTT. The full variable domain, in which reference TRBV3-1 and TRBJ1-6 provide the parts outside the CDR3, is DTAVSQTPKYLVTQMGNDKSIKCEQNLGHDTMYWYKQDSKKFLKIMFSYNNKELIINETVPNRFSPKSPDKAHLNLHINSLELGDSAVYFCASSPWTENSPFHFGNGTRLTVT.

V usage is TRBV5-1 and J usage is TRBJ2-4, with 9 nucleotides matching TRBD1. Germline V lookup: CDR1 SGHRS, CDR2 YFSETQ. V shed 5 bases and J 7 bases; nucleotides not matched to a gene: 7. The CDR3 extends over 14 amino acids. Written as DNA, the CDR3 is TGCGCCAGCAGGCCCGGGACAGGGTCGAACATTCAGTACTTC. This sequence encodes CASRPGTGSNIQYF.

For the CDR3, the DNA is TGTGCCAGCTCACCAGGAAGGGACAGGGGACTTCAGGAGCAGTACTTC. Translating gives CASSPGRDRGLQEQYF. This chain uses TRBV18 with TRBJ2-7; 10 bases map to TRBD1. The CDR3 totals 16 residues. V lost 2 bases to trimming and J lost 7 bases; unmatched junction nucleotides: 11. Germline assignment: CDR1 KGHSH and CDR2 LQKENI. The whole variable domain, filled in from reference TRBV18 and TRBJ2-7, reads NAGVMQNPRHLVRRRGQEARLRCSPMKGHSHVYWYRQLPEEGLKFMVYLQKENIIDESGMPKERFSAEFPKEGPSILRIQQVVRGDSAAYFCASSPGRDRGLQEQYFGPGTRLTVT.

This clonotype was recorded a few times. The V call is TRBV3-1, the J call TRBJ1-2, with D unclear. V was cut by 1 base and J by 5 bases, with 5 bases left in between. Germline V gene lookup returns CDR1 LGHDT and CDR2 YNNKEL (reference sequence). This CDR3 contains 12 residues. The CDR3 DNA reads as TGTGCCAGCAGCCAAGGCCTTTATGGCTACACCTTC. This translates into CASSQGLYGYTF.

This clonotype was recorded many times. J is TRBJ1-2 and V is TRBV5-1; TRBD1 agrees at 9 bases. Germline V gene data show CDR1 as SGHRS and CDR2 as YFSETQ. CDR3 length: 16 residues. J gave up 4 bases and V 4 bases, and 11 bases lay outside the gene matches. Here the CDR3 DNA reads TGCGCCAGCAGCCTAGACGGGGACAGGGCTTCCTATGGCTACACCTTC. Translation gives CASSLDGDRASYGYTF.

This clonotype has at least ten counts. V is TRBV27 and J is TRBJ2-3; D is tentatively TRBD1 or TRBD2 (6 bases each). The CDR3 is made up of 16 amino acids. Germline CDR1 and CDR2: MNHEY and SMNVEV (reference sequence). Between the trimmed V and J ends, which lost 4 bases and 2 bases, there was a span of 16 bases. The CDR3 DNA is TGTGCCAGCAGTTCAGGGGTAGGACTAATCACAGATACGCAGTATTTT. This codes for CASSSGVGLITDTQYF.

The chain couples TRBV10-3 to TRBJ2-1; 9 bases are a match to TRBD2. Germline CDR1 reads ENHRY; CDR2 reads SYGVKD. Losses at the gene ends were 10 bases for V and 0 bases for J; bases not matched to a gene: 7. The CDR3 is 15 residues long. DNA of the CDR3: TGTGCCAGCAGCGGGGGGCCCAACTCCTACAATGAGCAGTTCTTC. As protein: CASSGGPNSYNEQFF.

The table lists this clonotype with a few counts. The rearrangement joins TRBV3-1 to TRBJ2-2; TRBD1 is a possible D gene (5 bases). Trimming pared 4 bases from V and 0 bases from J, leaving 9 bases between. The CDR3 is 15 residues long. CDR1 is LGHDT and CDR2 is YNNKEL in the germline V gene (reference sequence). CDR3: CASSRGVSNTGELFF. CDR3 bases: TGTGCCAGCAGCCGGGGCGTTTCGAACACCGGGGAGCTGTTTTTT.

The chain uses TRBV15 and TRBJ2-3; 9 bases are shared with TRBD2. From germline, CDR1 is LNHNV and CDR2 YYDKDF (reference sequence). The trim removed 1 base at V and 5 bases at J, leaving 7 bases unmatched. This CDR3 comprises 16 residues. As DNA, the CDR3 is TGTGCCACCAGCAGAGGCCTAGCGGGACTGGAAGATACGCAGTATTTT. This sequence encodes CATSRGLAGLEDTQYF.

Many counts were recorded for this clonotype. CDR3 protein: CASSSGRATDTQYF. In nucleotides, the CDR3 is TGTGCCAGCAGTTCCGGCCGGGCCACAGATACGCAGTATTTT. The V call is TRBV7-9, the J call TRBJ2-3, with D uncertain. This CDR3 comprises 14 residues. The germline V gene encodes CDR1 SEHNR and CDR2 FQNEAQ (reference sequence). Trimming shortened V by 6 bases and J by 2 bases, and 12 bases separated the two germline ends. The full variable domain, its missing parts supplied by reference TRBV7-9 and TRBJ2-3, is DTGVSQNPRHKITKRGQNVTFRCDPISEHNRLYWYRQTLGQGPEFLTYFQNEAQLEKSRLLSDRFSAERPKGSFSTLEIQRTEQGDSAMYLCASSSGRATDTQYFGPGTRLTVL.

The chain recombines TRBV6-1 with TRBJ1-1; a possible D gene is TRBD1 (5 bases). The CDR3 is 15 residues long. Trimming pared 2 bases from V and 5 bases from J, leaving 15 bases between. The germline V gene has CDR1 MNHNS and CDR2 SASEGT. The CDR3 DNA is TGTGCCAGCAGTGAAAGAAGGGGCCTGGGAACTGAAGCTTTCTTT. Protein sequence: CASSERRGLGTEAFF.

The chain recombines TRBV15 with TRBJ2-1; the D gene is possibly TRBD2 (5 bases). The CDR3 spans 15 residues. V was trimmed by 1 base and J by 3 bases, leaving 10 bases between them. The germline V gene encodes CDR1 LNHNV and CDR2 YYDKDF (reference sequence). The chain's CDR3 is CATSRVLLDYNEQFF. The CDR3 DNA reads as TGTGCCACCAGCAGAGTCTTACTAGACTACAATGAGCAGTTCTTC.

The chain joins TRBV2 to TRBJ1-4; D remains ambiguous. This CDR3 comprises 12 residues. Germline CDR1 reads SNHLY; CDR2 reads FYNNEI. With 6 bases removed from V and 4 bases from J, the gap between germline ends came to 6 bases. CDR3 nucleotide sequence: TGTGCCAGCAGGTGGGATAATGAAAAACTGTTTTTT. It encodes CASRWDNEKLFF. The full variable domain, completed using reference TRBV2 and TRBJ1-4, is EPEVTQTPSHQVTQMGQEVILRCVPISNHLYFYWYRQILGQKVEFLVSFYNNEISEKSEIFDDQFSVERPDGSNFTLKIRSTKLEDSAMYFCASRWDNEKLFFGSGTQLSVL.

The chain carries TRBV7-9 and TRBJ1-2, with no clear D. V lost 4 bases, J lost 5 bases, and 14 bases lay in between. Per germline, CDR1 SEHNR and CDR2 FQNEAQ (reference sequence). The CDR3 totals 14 residues. In DNA form, the CDR3 reads TGTGCCAGCAGCTCTGTCCGATTGGATTATGGCTACACCTTC. Its translation is CASSSVRLDYGYTF.

This clonotype was detected many times. The rearrangement joins TRBV20-1 to TRBJ1-2, with 7 bases that match TRBD1. CDR1 and CDR2 from the germline V gene are DFQATT and SNEGSKA (reference sequence). The CDR3 is made up of 14 amino acids. V was clipped by 7 bases and J by 2 bases; unmatched bases: 10. CDR3 protein: CSVIRQGRNYGYTF. The CDR3 nucleotides read TGCAGTGTGATAAGACAGGGTCGCAACTATGGCTACACCTTC.

The V and J genes are TRBV7-6 and TRBJ1-1; D might be TRBD1 (5 bases). CDR1 is SGHVS, CDR2 FNYEAQ, per germline. V gave up 3 bases and J gave up 6 bases, with 8 bases separating them. CDR3 length: 12 amino acids. CDR3 DNA sequence: TGTGCCAGCAGCTTGAGGGGCTCTGAAGCTTTCTTT. Translation: CASSLRGSEAFF.